The entry below gives a single TCR beta chain sequence along with its context. The entry originates in a study of blood T cell repertoires in COVID-19. CDR3 size: 19 residues. Assay used: immunoSEQ multiplex PCR; TCRdb lists only in-frame clones, some missing. The sample yields under 200,000 clones, roughly four fifths seen once. The sample was peripheral blood. The sequence was obtained from a human donor in a cohort sampled during active COVID-19. This sequence joins TRBV21-1 and TRBJ2-4; TRBD2 is the table's D call and was not checked against the DNA. TRBV21-1 has pseudogene status. CDR3 sequence reads: CASSLQRLDFPLAKNIQYF. The CDR3 region has the DNA TGTGCCAGCAGCCTCCAGCGTCTGGACTTTCCCCTAGCCAAAAACATTCAGTACTTC.